This T cell receptor beta chain is drawn from a study of blood T cell repertoires in COVID-19. Across the whole study: Material from acute and convalescent COVID-19 was sourced from the United States, Italy and Spain. Sample material is recorded as cDNA or gDNA derived from T cells, B-cell-depleted T cells, or PBMCs.

V lost 10 bases and J 7 bases, leaving 19 bases between the germline ends. Per the germline V gene, CDR1 is LNHDA and CDR2 is SQIVND (reference sequence). This CDR3 is 14 amino acids long. Authors' analysis steps: The authors estimated nucleated cell counts from reference gene primer amplification. Assay: immunoSEQ multiplex PCR; the TCRdb copy retains only in-frame clones and omits some. V, J and clone size are those of that table, while D and trimming were read from the DNA. The sample consists of roughly 30,000 clones, 84% of them appearing once. The sequence came from a man aged 65 to 85 with active COVID-19. Sequences were obtained from peripheral blood. The rearrangement joins TRBV19 to TRBJ2-2, with D unclear. The DNA for the CDR3 is TGTGCCACACAAAGTGGCGGTTTAGGCGGGGAGCTGTTTTTT. Its protein product is CATQSGGLGGELFF. The full variable domain, its missing parts supplied by reference TRBV19 and TRBJ2-2, is DGGITQSPKYLFRKEGQNVTLSCEQNLNHDAMYWYRQDPGQGLRLIYYSQIVNDFQKGDIAEGYSVSREKKESFPLTVTSAQKNPTAFYLCATQSGGLGGELFFGEGSRLTVL.